Shown below are 17 T cell receptor beta chains from a single sample sequenced in a study of shared clonotypes between healthy human individuals. Clones were read by immunoSEQ multiplex PCR, and TCRdb kept only the in-frame ones, dropping some. The repertoire holds approximately 1.4 million clones, nearly 99% seen once, with around 0.45% in the top ten. Input material: naive CD4+ T cells sorted from blood. Subset defined: CD45RA+ positively selected. The receptors were gathered from a man aged 30 to 45 in good health.

The chain uses TRBV7-3 and TRBJ2-7; possibly TRBD2 for D (5 bases). Trimming removed 1 base from V and 2 bases from J, with 12 bases in between. The CDR3 runs 15 residues. The germline V gene has CDR1 SGHTA and CDR2 FQGTGA. CDR3 bases: TGTGCCAGCAGCTTAAAAGCTAGCAGCACCTACGAGCAGTACTTC. The encoded protein is CASSLKASSTYEQYF.

V is TRBV7-3 and J is TRBJ2-1; D uncertain. Germline V lookup: CDR1 SGHTA, CDR2 FQGTGA. This CDR3 is 13 amino acids long. V was cut by 4 bases and J by 4 bases, with 8 bases left in between. In nucleotides, the CDR3 is TGTGCCAGCAGCTCCACCCAATACAATGAGCAGTTCTTC. Translating it yields CASSSTQYNEQFF.

This clone was detected once. This chain joins TRBV7-9 and TRBJ2-3, with 9 bases that match TRBD2. V lost 2 bases and J lost 0; bases outside the gene matches: 3. Germline CDR1 and CDR2: SEHNR and FQNEAQ (reference sequence). The CDR3 extends over 16 amino acids. In DNA form, the CDR3 reads TGTGCCAGCAGCTTACTAGCGGGAAGGAGCACAGATACGCAGTATTTT. Encoded protein: CASSLLAGRSTDTQYF.

With regard to this clone: A junction boundary mismatches the germline segment, possibly from a read error. This chain connects TRBV2 to TRBJ2-7; 7 bases are a match to TRBD1. CDR3 length equals 14 residues. Germline values: CDR1 SNHLY, CDR2 FYNNEI. The CDR3 protein is CASTERGQRYEQYF. CDR3 nucleotide sequence: TGTGCCAGCACTGAAAGGGGACAGCGATACGAGCAGTACTTC.

As concerns this clone: The same CDR3 also results from other DNA sequences found in this sample. The V and J genes are TRBV7-2 and TRBJ2-7; no definite D call. Germline V gene data show CDR1 as SGHTA and CDR2 as FQGNSA. V gave up 6 bases and J gave up 0 bases, with 12 bases separating them. The length of the CDR3 is 14 residues. The CDR3 nucleotides read TGTGCCAGCAGTCTGGGCTCCCTCTCCTACGAGCAGTACTTC. Amino acids: CASSLGSLSYEQYF.

The rearrangement joins TRBV10-2 to TRBJ2-3, with TRBD2 identical over 15 bases. The CDR3 spans 19 residues. J gave up 0 bases and V 6 bases, and 10 bases lay outside the gene matches. Per germline, CDR1 WSHSY and CDR2 SAAADI. CDR3 sequence (DNA): TGCGCCAGCAGCCGACCGGGACTAGCGGGAGGACGGAGCACAGATACGCAGTATTTT. This encodes CASSRPGLAGGRSTDTQYF.

The chain employs TRBV6-5 and TRBJ2-2; the D is unclear. The germline V gene has CDR1 MNHEY and CDR2 SVGAGI. This CDR3 region has 15 residues. The germline V and J ends were trimmed by 2 bases and 4 bases, with 11 bases remaining between them. The DNA of the CDR3 is TGTGCCAGCAGTTACAGGACGGCCGGCACCGGGGAGCTGTTTTTT. Protein sequence: CASSYRTAGTGELFF.

The V gene is TRBV2, the J gene TRBJ2-1; no clear D. Trimming removed 11 bases at V and 1 base at J, with 12 bases between. This CDR3 contains 13 residues. Germline V gene lookup returns CDR1 SNHLY and CDR2 FYNNEI. The CDR3 here is CASGTGSYNEQFF. In DNA, the CDR3 is TGTGCCTCCGGAACTGGATCCTACAATGAGCAGTTCTTC.

This chain uses TRBV5-1 with TRBJ2-3; D tentatively reads TRBD1 or TRBD2 (5 bases each). Germline V lookup: CDR1 SGHRS, CDR2 YFSETQ. The V gene lost 6 bases and the J gene lost 7 bases, with 15 bases spanning the gap. The CDR3 covers 13 residues. Written as DNA, the CDR3 is TGCGCCAGCAAGTACGCCGGGGCAAATACGCAGTATTTT. Translated: CASKYAGANTQYF.

This clone came up once. The chain couples TRBV7-2 to TRBJ2-2; D gene unclear. The V end was cut by 1 base, the J end by 2 bases, with 8 bases between. Germline CDR1 reads SGHTA; CDR2 reads FQGNSA. The CDR3 loop spans 15 amino acids. CDR3 amino acids: CASSLGGGNTGELFF. CDR3 DNA: TGTGCCAGCAGCTTAGGTGGTGGAAACACCGGGGAGCTGTTTTTT.

DNA for the CDR3: TGTGCCAGCAGCTTCGACTTATCCCCGGGGGCCGGGGAGCTGTTTTTT. This sequence encodes CASSFDLSPGAGELFF. The chain joins TRBV11-2 to TRBJ2-2; D perhaps matches TRBD2 (6 bases). The V end was cut by 3 bases, the J end by 6 bases, with 17 bases between. The CDR3 contains 16 residues. CDR1 and CDR2 from the germline V gene are SGHAT and FQNNGV.

Of note for this clone: The sample contains more than one DNA sequence encoding this CDR3. The rearrangement uses TRBV9 and TRBJ2-3; tentative D call: TRBD1 (5 bases). Germline V gene data show CDR1 as SGDLS and CDR2 as YYNGEE. Trimming stripped 0 bases from V and 0 bases from J, with 5 bases between. The CDR3 length is 14 residues. The DNA of the CDR3 is TGTGCCAGCAGCGTAGCAGGGAGCACAGATACGCAGTATTTT. Its translation: CASSVAGSTDTQYF. Looking up the rest from reference TRBV9 and TRBJ2-3 gives the full variable domain: DSGVTQTPKHLITATGQRVTLRCSPRSGDLSVYWYQQSLDQGLQFLIQYYNGEERAKGNILERFSAQQFPDLHSELNLSSLELGDSALYFCASSVAGSTDTQYFGPGTRLTVL.

J is TRBJ2-5 and V is TRBV25-1; no reliable D call. V shed 0 bases and J shed 2 bases, with 10 bases lying between them. Germline CDR1 and CDR2: MGHDK and SYGVNS. The length of the CDR3 is 15 residues. For the CDR3, the DNA is TGTGCCAGCAGTGAATATGTCGGAATTCAAGAGACCCAGTACTTC. This translates into CASSEYVGIQETQYF. Filled out from reference TRBV25-1 and TRBJ2-5, the complete variable domain reads EADIYQTPRYLVIGTGKKITLECSQTMGHDKMYWYQQDPGMELHLIHYSYGVNSTEKGDLSSESTVSRIRTEHFPLTLESARPSHTSQYLCASSEYVGIQETQYFGPGTRLLVL.

The J gene is TRBJ2-3, the V gene TRBV4-1; 9 nucleotides agree with TRBD2. Losses at the gene ends were 0 bases for V and 3 bases for J; bases not matched to a gene: 13. The germline CDR1 and CDR2 sequences are MGHRA and YSYEKL. The CDR3 spans 19 residues. The chain's CDR3 is CASSQDHRQGLAGTDTQYF. Written as DNA, the CDR3 is TGCGCCAGCAGCCAAGATCATAGGCAGGGGCTAGCGGGGACAGATACGCAGTATTTT.

The genes are TRBV10-3 and TRBJ2-1, with 8 bases lining up with TRBD2. V was pared by 8 bases and J by 6 bases, with 0 bases of the junction left unmatched. Germline assignment: CDR1 ENHRY and CDR2 SYGVKD. The CDR3 is made up of 11 amino acids. DNA for the CDR3: TGTGCCATCGCGGGAGGCAATGAGCAGTTCTTC. Its protein product is CAIAGGNEQFF.

In regard to this clone: Different DNA sequences within this sample yield the same CDR3. The chain is built from TRBV19 and TRBJ2-2; maybe TRBD2 (5 bases). CDR3 length equals 15 residues. Germline CDR1 LNHDA, CDR2 SQIVND (reference sequence). Trimming removed 1 base from V and 2 bases from J, with 8 bases in between. CDR3 nucleotide sequence: TGTGCCAGTAGTATAGGGCTAGCAAACACCGGGGAGCTGTTTTTT. The encoded protein is CASSIGLANTGELFF.

Comment on this clone: The germline gene is not matched at one end of the junction; a read error may be the cause. This chain uses TRBV7-7 with TRBJ2-5; the D gene is possibly TRBD1 (6 bases). From germline, CDR1 is SSHAT and CDR2 FNYEAQ (reference sequence). This CDR3 is 15 amino acids long. CDR3 in amino acids: CASSPFGGLGKTQYF. In DNA form, the CDR3 reads TGTGCTAGCAGCCCGTTTGGGGGCCTGGGGAAGACCCAGTACTTC.